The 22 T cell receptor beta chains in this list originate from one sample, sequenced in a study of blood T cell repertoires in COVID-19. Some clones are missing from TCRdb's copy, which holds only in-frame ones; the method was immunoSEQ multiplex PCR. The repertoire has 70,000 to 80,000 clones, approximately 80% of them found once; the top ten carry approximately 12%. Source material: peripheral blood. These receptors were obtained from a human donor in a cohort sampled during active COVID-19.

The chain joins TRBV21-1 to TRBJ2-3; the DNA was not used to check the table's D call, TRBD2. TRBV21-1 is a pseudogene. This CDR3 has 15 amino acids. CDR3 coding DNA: TGTGCCAGCAGCCCTGGGCGGGGGGGGGCAGATACGCAGTATTTT. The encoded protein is CASSPGRGGADTQYF.

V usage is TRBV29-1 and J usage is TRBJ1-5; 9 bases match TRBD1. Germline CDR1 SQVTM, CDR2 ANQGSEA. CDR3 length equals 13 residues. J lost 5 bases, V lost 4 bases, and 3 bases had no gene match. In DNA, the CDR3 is TGCAGCGTTGCACAGGGGGCGCATCAGCCCCAGCATTTT. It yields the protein CSVAQGAHQPQHF.

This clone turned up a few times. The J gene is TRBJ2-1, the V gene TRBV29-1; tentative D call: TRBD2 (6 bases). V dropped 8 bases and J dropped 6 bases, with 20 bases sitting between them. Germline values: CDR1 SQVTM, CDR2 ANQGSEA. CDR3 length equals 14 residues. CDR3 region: CSTFLAPKPNEQFF. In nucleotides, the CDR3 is TGCAGCACTTTTCTAGCGCCTAAACCCAATGAGCAGTTCTTC.

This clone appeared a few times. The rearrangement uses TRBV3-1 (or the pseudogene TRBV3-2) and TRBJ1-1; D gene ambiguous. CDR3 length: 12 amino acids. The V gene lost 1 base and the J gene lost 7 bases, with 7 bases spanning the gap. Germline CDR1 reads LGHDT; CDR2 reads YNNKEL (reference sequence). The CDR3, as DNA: TGTGCCAGCAGCCAAGGGCACATTGAAGCTTTCTTT. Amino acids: CASSQGHIEAFF.

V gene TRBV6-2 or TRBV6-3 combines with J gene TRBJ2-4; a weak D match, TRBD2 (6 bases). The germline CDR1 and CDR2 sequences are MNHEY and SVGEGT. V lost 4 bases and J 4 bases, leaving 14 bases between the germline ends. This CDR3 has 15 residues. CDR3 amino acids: CASSLRPAGKNIQYF. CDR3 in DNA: TGTGCCAGCAGTTTACGTCCGGCGGGGAAAAACATTCAGTACTTC.

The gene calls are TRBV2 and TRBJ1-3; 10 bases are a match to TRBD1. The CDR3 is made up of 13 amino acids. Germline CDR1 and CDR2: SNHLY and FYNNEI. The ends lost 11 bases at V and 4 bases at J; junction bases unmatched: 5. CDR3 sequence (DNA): TGTGCCGGAGACAGGGGGCAGGGAAACACCATATATTTT. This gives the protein CAGDRGQGNTIYF.

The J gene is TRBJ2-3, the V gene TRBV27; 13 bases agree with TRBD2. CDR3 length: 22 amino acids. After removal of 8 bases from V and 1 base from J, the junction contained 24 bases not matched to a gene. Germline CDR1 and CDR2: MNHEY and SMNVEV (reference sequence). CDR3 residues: CASATHRGGTSGGAGRTDTQYF. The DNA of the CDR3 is TGTGCCAGCGCAACCCACAGGGGAGGAACTAGCGGGGGGGCCGGGCGCACAGATACGCAGTATTTT.

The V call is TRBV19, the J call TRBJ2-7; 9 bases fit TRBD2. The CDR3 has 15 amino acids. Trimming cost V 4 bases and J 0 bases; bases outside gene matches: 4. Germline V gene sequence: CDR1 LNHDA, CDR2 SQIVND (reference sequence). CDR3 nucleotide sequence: TGTGCCAGTAGTACGACTAGCGGTCGCTCCTACGAGCAGTACTTC. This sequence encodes CASSTTSGRSYEQYF.

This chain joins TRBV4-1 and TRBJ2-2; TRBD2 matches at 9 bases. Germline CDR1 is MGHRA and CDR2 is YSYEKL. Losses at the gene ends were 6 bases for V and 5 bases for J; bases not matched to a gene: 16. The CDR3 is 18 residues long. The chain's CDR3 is CASSYFPSRGGGTGELFF. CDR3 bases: TGCGCCAGCAGTTACTTCCCCTCTCGCGGGGGGGGGACCGGGGAGCTGTTTTTT.

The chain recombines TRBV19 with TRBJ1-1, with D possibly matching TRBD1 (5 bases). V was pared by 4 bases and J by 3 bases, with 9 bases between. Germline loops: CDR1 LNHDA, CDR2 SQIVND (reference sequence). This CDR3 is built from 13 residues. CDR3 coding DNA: TGTGCCAGTAGTAAAGAGGGGCACACTGAAGCTTTCTTT. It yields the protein CASSKEGHTEAFF.

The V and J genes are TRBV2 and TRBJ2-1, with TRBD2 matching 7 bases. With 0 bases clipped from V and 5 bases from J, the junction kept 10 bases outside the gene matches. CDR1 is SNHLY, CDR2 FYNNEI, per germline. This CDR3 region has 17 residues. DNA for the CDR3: TGTGCCAGCAGTGAAGCGGGTATAACTAGCGAGGACAATGAGCAGTTCTTC. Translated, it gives CASSEAGITSEDNEQFF.

The CDR3 protein is CASSLTGTSGGEQYF. CDR3 in DNA: TGTGCCAGCAGCCTCACCGGGACTAGCGGTGGCGAGCAGTACTTC. The gene calls are TRBV7-3 and TRBJ2-7; 11 bases line up with TRBD2. CDR1 and CDR2 from the germline V gene are SGHTA and FQGTGA. CDR3 length: 15 amino acids. Trimming at V came to 5 bases and at J to 6 bases, leaving 9 bases not matched to a gene.

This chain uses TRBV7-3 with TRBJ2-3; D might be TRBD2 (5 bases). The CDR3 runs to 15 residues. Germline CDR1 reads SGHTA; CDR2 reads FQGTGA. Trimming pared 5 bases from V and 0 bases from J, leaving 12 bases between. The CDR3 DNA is TGTGCCAGCAGCCTAGGGAGTACTAGCACAGATACGCAGTATTTT. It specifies CASSLGSTSTDTQYF.

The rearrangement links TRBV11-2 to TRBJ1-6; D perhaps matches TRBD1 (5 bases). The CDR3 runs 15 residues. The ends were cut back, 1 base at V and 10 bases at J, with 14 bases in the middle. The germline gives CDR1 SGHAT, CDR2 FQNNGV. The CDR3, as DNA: TGTGCCAGCAGCTTAGGGGGCCGTGCAAGGTCACCCCTCCACTTT. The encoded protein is CASSLGGRARSPLHF.

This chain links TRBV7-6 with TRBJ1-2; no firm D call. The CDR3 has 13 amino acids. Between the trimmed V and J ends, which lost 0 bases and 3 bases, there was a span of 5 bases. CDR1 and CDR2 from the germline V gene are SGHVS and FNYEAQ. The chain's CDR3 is CASSLARDYGYTF. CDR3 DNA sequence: TGTGCCAGCAGCTTAGCGCGCGACTATGGCTACACCTTC. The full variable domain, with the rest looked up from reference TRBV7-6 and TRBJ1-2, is GAGVSQSPRYKVTKRGQDVALRCDPISGHVSLYWYRQALGQGPEFLTYFNYEAQQDKSGLPNDRFSAERPEGSISTLTIQRTEQRDSAMYRCASSLARDYGYTFGSGTRLTVV.

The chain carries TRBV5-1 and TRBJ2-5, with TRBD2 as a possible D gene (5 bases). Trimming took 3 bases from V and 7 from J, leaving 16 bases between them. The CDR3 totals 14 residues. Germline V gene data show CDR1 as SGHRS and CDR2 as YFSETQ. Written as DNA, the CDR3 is TGCGCCAGCAGCTCCGGCCGGCAGGCGGGGACCCAGTACTTC. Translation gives CASSSGRQAGTQYF. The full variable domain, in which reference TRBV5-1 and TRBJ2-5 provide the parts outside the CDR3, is KAGVTQTPRYLIKTRGQQVTLSCSPISGHRSVSWYQQTPGQGLQFLFEYFSETQRNKGNFPGRFSGRQFSNSRSEMNVSTLELGDSALYLCASSSGRQAGTQYFGPGTRLLVL.

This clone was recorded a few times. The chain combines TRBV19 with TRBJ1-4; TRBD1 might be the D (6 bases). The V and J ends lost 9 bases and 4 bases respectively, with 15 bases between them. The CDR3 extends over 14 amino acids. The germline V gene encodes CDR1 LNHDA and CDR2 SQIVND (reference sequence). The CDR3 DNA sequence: TGTGCCAGCCAGGGGCGGGCGGGTAATGAAAAACTGTTTTTT. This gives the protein CASQGRAGNEKLFF.

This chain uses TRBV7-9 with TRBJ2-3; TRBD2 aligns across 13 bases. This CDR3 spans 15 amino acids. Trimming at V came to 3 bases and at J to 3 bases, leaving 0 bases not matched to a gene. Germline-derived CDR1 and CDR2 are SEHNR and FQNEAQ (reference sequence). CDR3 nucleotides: TGTGCCAGCAGCTTGACTAGCGGGAGGACAGATACGCAGTATTTT. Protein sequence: CASSLTSGRTDTQYF.

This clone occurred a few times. Here the CDR3 DNA reads TGTGCCAGCTCACCTACAGGGGGCGGCGAGCAGTACTTC. Translated, it gives CASSPTGGGEQYF. V is TRBV18 and J is TRBJ2-7; 9 bases match TRBD1. CDR1 is KGHSH and CDR2 is LQKENI in the germline V gene. Trimming cost V 3 bases and J 6 bases; bases outside gene matches: 3. This CDR3 spans 13 amino acids.

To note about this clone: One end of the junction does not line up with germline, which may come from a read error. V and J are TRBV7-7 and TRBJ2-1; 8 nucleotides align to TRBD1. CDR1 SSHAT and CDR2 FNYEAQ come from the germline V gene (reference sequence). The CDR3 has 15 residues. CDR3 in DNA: TGTGCTAGCAGCCCGGGCAGGGGGCGGGGCAATGAGCAGTTCTTC. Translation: CASSPGRGRGNEQFF.

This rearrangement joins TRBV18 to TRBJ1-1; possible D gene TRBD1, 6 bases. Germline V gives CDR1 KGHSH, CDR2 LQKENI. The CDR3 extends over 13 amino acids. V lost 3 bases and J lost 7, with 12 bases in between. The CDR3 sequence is CASSPKMDSEAFF. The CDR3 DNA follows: TGTGCCAGCTCACCTAAGATGGACAGTGAAGCTTTCTTT. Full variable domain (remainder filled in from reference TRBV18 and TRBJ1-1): NAGVMQNPRHLVRRRGQEARLRCSPMKGHSHVYWYRQLPEEGLKFMVYLQKENIIDESGMPKERFSAEFPKEGPSILRIQQVVRGDSAAYFCASSPKMDSEAFFGQGTRLTVV.

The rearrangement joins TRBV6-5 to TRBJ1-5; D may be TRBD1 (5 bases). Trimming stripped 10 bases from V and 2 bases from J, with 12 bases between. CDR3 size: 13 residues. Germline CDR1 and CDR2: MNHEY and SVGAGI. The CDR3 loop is CATWRGGNQPQHF. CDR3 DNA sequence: TGTGCCACCTGGAGGGGTGGCAATCAGCCCCAGCATTTT.